This T cell receptor beta chain was obtained from a study of T-cell memory formation after mild COVID-19. Germline V CDR1 and CDR2: SGDLS, YYNGEE. Trimming removed 0 bases from V and 3 bases from J, with 7 bases in between. This CDR3 is built from 14 residues. TCRdb passed the 5' RACE reads through MiXCR, listing each CDR3 protein once. The sample contains about 49,000 distinct CDR3 sequences, roughly 7% of which appear only once. Material for sequencing was PBMCs or a T cell subset sorted from them (not recorded which). The sequence came from a man between 18 and 29 years old who had mild COVID-19 (a few samples of this study predate the infection). Cell type and time point are not known. The chain has TRBV9 and TRBJ2-1, with D uncertain. CDR3 in amino acids: CASSVESYYNEQFF. CDR3 DNA sequence: TGTGCCAGCAGCGTAGAGTCTTACTACAATGAGCAGTTCTTC.